This TCR beta chain was captured by sequencing in a study of shared clonotypes between healthy human individuals. Naive-designated CD8 cells lacked CD45RO, were positively enriched for CCR7, and omitted terminally differentiated effector memory CD45RA+ cells. Germline V lookup: CDR1 MDHEN, CDR2 SYDVKM. Trimming stripped 6 bases from V and 6 bases from J, with 12 bases between. CDR3 length equals 12 residues. The assay was immunoSEQ multiplex PCR, and TCRdb's table has in-frame clones only and misses some. The table lists 2 million or so clones, about 95% of them singletons. Specimen: naive CD8+ T cells sorted from blood. This rearrangement joins TRBV28 to TRBJ2-7; TRBD2 is a possible D gene (6 bases). This TCR was sampled from a man between 18 and 35 years old in good health. In DNA form, the CDR3 reads TGTGCCAGCAGCCCTAACGGGGGCGAGCAGTACTTC. It is translated as CASSPNGGEQYF.